These 24 T cell receptor beta chains came from one sample sequenced in a study of cytomegalovirus exposure and HLA in healthy donors. The PCR was carried out with 60 Vbeta primers and 13 Jbeta primers. The protocol was immunoSEQ multiplex PCR, while the TCRdb copy is restricted to in-frame clones and leaves out a portion. The sample has about 100,000 clones, under 80% seen once. Sample: PBMCs. The receptors come from a middle-aged man in good health and CMV-seropositive.

The chain couples TRBV29-1 to TRBJ1-3; unclear D gene. Germline values: CDR1 SQVTM, CDR2 ANQGSEA. Trimming removed 2 bases from V and 0 bases from J, with 5 bases in between. This CDR3 spans 13 amino acids. CDR3 amino acids: CSVEPFSGNTIYF. In DNA, the CDR3 is TGCAGCGTTGAACCGTTCTCTGGAAACACCATATATTTT.

CDR3 sequence reads: CASNDDRTSEAFF. The CDR3, as DNA: TGTGCCAGCAATGATGACAGGACTTCTGAAGCTTTCTTT. The chain has TRBV6-5 and TRBJ1-1; the D gene is possibly TRBD1 (6 bases). The CDR3 totals 13 residues. With 7 bases removed from V and 6 bases from J, the gap between germline ends came to 15 bases. The germline CDR1 and CDR2 sequences are MNHEY and SVGAGI.

The V call is TRBV19, the J call TRBJ1-5; D is possibly TRBD1 (6 bases). V lost 5 bases, J lost 3 bases, and 11 bases lay in between. This CDR3 has 14 amino acids. Germline CDR1 is LNHDA and CDR2 is SQIVND (reference sequence). The CDR3, as DNA: TGTGCCAGTAGTGGACAGTCCGTCAATCAGCCCCAGCATTTT. Protein product: CASSGQSVNQPQHF.

This sequence joins TRBV27 and TRBJ2-2; D remains unclear. Germline CDR1 MNHEY, CDR2 SMNVEV (reference sequence). V lost 3 bases and J lost 8, with 13 bases in between. The CDR3 is 14 residues long. The CDR3: CASSFSPPTGELFF. CDR3 nucleotides: TGTGCCAGCAGTTTTTCACCCCCGACAGGGGAGCTGTTTTTT.

CDR3 sequence: CASSPSGGASYNEQFF. The CDR3 bases are TGTGCCAGCAGCCCTAGCGGGGGGGCGTCCTACAATGAGCAGTTCTTC. V is TRBV7-9 and J is TRBJ2-1; 12 bases map to TRBD2. After removal of 5 bases from V and 1 base from J, the junction contained 3 bases not matched to a gene. Germline CDR1 and CDR2: SEHNR and FQNEAQ (reference sequence). The CDR3 sequence is 16 residues long.

This chain links TRBV7-9 with TRBJ2-7, with 7 bases aligning to TRBD2. Trimming cost V 3 bases and J 2 bases; bases outside gene matches: 7. CDR1 and CDR2 from the germline V gene are SEHNR and FQNEAQ (reference sequence). This CDR3 region has 15 residues. The CDR3 reads CASSLGDLAAYEQYF. In DNA form, the CDR3 reads TGTGCCAGCAGCTTGGGTGACCTAGCGGCCTACGAGCAGTACTTC.

The chain links TRBV5-1 to TRBJ1-6; D is unclear. The CDR3 runs 18 residues. Trimming shortened V by 2 bases and J by 7 bases, and 22 bases separated the two germline ends. Germline V gives CDR1 SGHRS, CDR2 YFSETQ. Here the CDR3 DNA reads TGCGCCAGCAGCTTTTCCTGGCGGGAAGACGACGGAAATTCACCCCTCCACTTT. It encodes CASSFSWREDDGNSPLHF.

The chain is built from TRBV7-9 and TRBJ1-2; 7 nucleotides match TRBD1. The CDR3 is made up of 15 amino acids. Germline assignment: CDR1 SEHNR and CDR2 FQNEAQ (reference sequence). V was pared by 5 bases and J by 4 bases, with 10 bases of the junction left unmatched. The CDR3 reads CASSAPQGGSYGYTF. The CDR3 bases are TGTGCCAGCAGCGCTCCCCAGGGGGGCAGCTATGGCTACACCTTC.

The chain couples TRBV5-6 to TRBJ1-5; TRBD1 might be the D (6 bases). CDR3 length: 14 amino acids. V lost 3 bases to trimming and J lost 5 bases, with 12 bases between them. The germline V gene has CDR1 SGHDT and CDR2 YYEEEE. CDR3 nucleotides: TGTGCCAGCAGCTACCGGGACAACTATCAGCCCCAGCATTTT. It specifies CASSYRDNYQPQHF.

CDR3 bases: TGTGCCAGCAGCTTTTGGGGCGTGAACACCGGGGAGCTGTTTTTT. Translated, it gives CASSFWGVNTGELFF. V gene TRBV7-9 combines with J gene TRBJ2-2, with D tentatively TRBD1 (5 bases). The CDR3 extends over 15 amino acids. Trimming took off 3 bases at V and 1 base at J, with 9 bases between the two ends. Per germline, CDR1 SEHNR and CDR2 FQNEAQ (reference sequence). The full variable domain, completed using reference TRBV7-9 and TRBJ2-2, is DTGVSQNPRHKITKRGQNVTFRCDPISEHNRLYWYRQTLGQGPEFLTYFQNEAQLEKSRLLSDRFSAERPKGSFSTLEIQRTEQGDSAMYLCASSFWGVNTGELFFGEGSRLTVL.

This chain uses TRBV6-5 with TRBJ1-4; TRBD1 aligns across 10 bases. Looked up from germline, CDR1 is MNHEY and CDR2 is SVGAGI. V shed 0 bases and J 8 bases; nucleotides not matched to a gene: 3. The CDR3 contains 15 residues. CDR3 sequence: CASSYSGQGGEKLFF. As DNA, the CDR3 is TGTGCCAGCAGTTACTCAGGACAGGGGGGGGAAAAACTGTTTTTT.

This rearrangement joins TRBV21-1 to TRBJ1-1. TRBV21-1 is recorded as a pseudogene. This CDR3 is built from 12 residues. CDR3 residues: CASSIGNTEAFF. In DNA, the CDR3 is TGTGCCAGCAGCATCGGGAACACTGAAGCTTTCTTT.

V is TRBV5-4 and J is TRBJ2-1; D gene ambiguous. The CDR3 is 12 amino acids. V was pared by 2 bases and J by 8 bases, with 8 bases between. Germline assignment: CDR1 SGHNT and CDR2 YYREEE (reference sequence). The CDR3, as DNA: TGTGCCAGCAGCTTCCCACAGCATGAGCAGTTCTTC. Translation gives CASSFPQHEQFF.

The rearrangement links TRBV7-8 to TRBJ2-7, with 7 bases that match TRBD1. The length of the CDR3 is 15 residues. CDR1 is SGHVS and CDR2 is FQNEAQ in the germline V gene. The V segment lost 0 bases and the J segment 3 bases; nucleotides outside the gene matches: 5. The CDR3 loop is CASSLAGGGIYEQYF. The CDR3 coding sequence is TGTGCCAGCAGCTTAGCAGGGGGCGGAATCTACGAGCAGTACTTC.

By share of the sample, this clone is medium-sized. The chain carries TRBV5-1 and TRBJ1-4; 7 bases line up with TRBD1. The V gene end was trimmed by 10 bases and the J gene end by 8 bases; junction bases not matched to a gene: 14. Germline assignment: CDR1 SGHRS and CDR2 YFSETQ. The CDR3 spans 14 residues. CDR3 residues: CASPEEGGLEKLFF. The CDR3 bases are TGCGCCTCACCGGAGGAAGGGGGCCTGGAAAAACTGTTTTTT.

This clone was picked up a small number of times. The CDR3: CASSPGLAGVADTQYF. As DNA, the CDR3 is TGCGCCAGCAGCCCAGGACTAGCGGGAGTCGCAGATACGCAGTATTTT. This chain links TRBV4-3 with TRBJ2-3, with 13 nucleotides matching TRBD2. Germline V gene sequence: CDR1 LGHNA, CDR2 YSLEER. This CDR3 has 16 residues. The V segment lost 4 bases and the J segment 4 bases; nucleotides outside the gene matches: 5.

The CDR3 nucleotides read TGTGCCAGCAGGGCTGCTACTGAAGCTTTCTTT. Translation: CASRAATEAFF. This chain connects TRBV2 to TRBJ1-1; D gene uncertain. The length of the CDR3 is 11 residues. The germline CDR1 and CDR2 sequences are SNHLY and FYNNEI. V lost 6 bases to trimming and J lost 5 bases, with 7 bases between them.

The chain joins TRBV15 to TRBJ1-2, with unresolved D. The CDR3 extends over 13 amino acids. Germline V gene lookup returns CDR1 LNHNV and CDR2 YYDKDF (reference sequence). The V and J ends lost 5 bases and 6 bases respectively, with 13 bases between them. Written as DNA, the CDR3 is TGTGCCACCAGCGGCGGCCTCCGCGATGGCTACACCTTC. Translating gives CATSGGLRDGYTF.

The chain employs TRBV13 and TRBJ1-5; no reliable D call. Trimming removed 0 bases from V and 6 bases from J, with 6 bases in between. Germline V gives CDR1 PRHDT, CDR2 FYEKMQ (reference sequence). The CDR3 contains 13 residues. CDR3 residues: CASSLGLSQPQHF. The CDR3 region has the DNA TGTGCCAGCAGCTTAGGGTTATCTCAGCCCCAGCATTTT.

This clone showed up just once. CDR3 residues: CASTLRGGRETQYF. The CDR3 DNA reads as TGTGCCAGCACCCTGCGGGGGGGGCGGGAGACCCAGTACTTC. V is TRBV5-4 and J is TRBJ2-5; the match to TRBD2 covers 9 bases. After removal of 6 bases from V and 5 bases from J, the junction contained 8 bases not matched to a gene. This CDR3 has 14 amino acids. Germline-derived CDR1 and CDR2 are SGHNT and YYREEE (reference sequence).

The chain recombines TRBV4-1 with TRBJ2-7; maybe TRBD1 (6 bases). Germline CDR1 reads MGHRA; CDR2 reads YSYEKL. V lost 4 bases and J lost 0, with 19 bases in between. The CDR3 has 17 amino acids. The CDR3 spells CASSLREGTLNSYEQYF. The CDR3, as DNA: TGCGCCAGCAGCCTACGAGAAGGGACATTAAACTCCTACGAGCAGTACTTC.

The gene calls are TRBV6-4 and TRBJ2-7; TRBD2 matches at 10 bases. The germline V gene encodes CDR1 MRHNA and CDR2 SNTAGT. This CDR3 region has 14 residues. J was trimmed by 5 bases and V by 8 bases; bases with no gene match: 9. This CDR3 reads CASCSGRAENEQYF. The CDR3 DNA follows: TGTGCCAGCTGCAGCGGGAGGGCGGAAAACGAGCAGTACTTC.

The rearrangement links TRBV5-1 to TRBJ1-2; TRBD1 matches at 7 bases. Germline V CDR1 and CDR2: SGHRS, YFSETQ. Trimming took 7 bases from V and 3 from J; bases not matched to a gene: 3. CDR3 length: 12 amino acids. CDR3 residues: CASHDRDYGYTF. CDR3 DNA sequence: TGCGCCAGCCACGACAGGGACTATGGCTACACCTTC.

The J gene is TRBJ2-3, the V gene TRBV25-1; 9 positions match TRBD2. The J segment lost 2 bases and the V segment lost 6 bases, leaving 12 bases of the junction unmatched. CDR3 length equals 17 residues. Germline assignment: CDR1 MGHDK and CDR2 SYGVNS. CDR3 coding DNA: TGTGCCAGCAGCTCGGAATTTTTAGCGGGAGCCACAGATACGCAGTATTTT. Translated, it gives CASSSEFLAGATDTQYF.